The sequence of this T cell receptor (beta chain) was determined in a study of OX40 agonist ivuxolimab in advanced cancers. Across the study: Patients were infused with ivuxolimab every 2 weeks at 0.01 to 10 mg/kg.

Libraries were prepared by immunoSEQ multiplex PCR; TCRdb keeps only in-frame clonotypes and omits some of them. The data hold about 52,000 clones, with 85% to 95% observed a single time. Notes on the study in general: Clonal expansion by week 6 occurred in CD4+ and CD8+ blood T cells (at 0.1 to 3.0 mg/kg). Low clonal expansion, among the lowest seen, marked partial responders at 0.1-3.0 mg/kg.

V was clipped by 2 bases and J by 7 bases, with 9 bases between them. Germline CDR1 and CDR2: KGHSH and LQKENI. The CDR3 is 12 residues long. Turning to this clone: Antigen: not known.

The chain carries TRBV18 and TRBJ2-7; weak D call: TRBD2 (5 bases). The specimen comprised CD4+ or CD8+ T cells sorted from blood, sampled in a trial of the OX40 agonist ivuxolimab. The source of this sequence is an adult with an advanced solid tumor such as melanoma, head and neck, liver or kidney cancer. In nucleotides, the CDR3 is TGTGCCAGCTCACCAAGTACGGGAGAGCAGTACTTC. Amino acid sequence: CASSPSTGEQYF.